This T cell receptor beta chain was retrieved from a study of vaccination effects on CD4 cells after COVID-19. Study results and limitations: The study got few convalescent patients and did not collect any early post-infection timepoints.

CDR3 length equals 13 residues. CDR1 SGHTA and CDR2 FQGNSA come from the germline V gene. V was trimmed by 3 bases and J by 2 bases, leaving 5 bases between them. Expansion with viral peptide pools was applied to antigen-specific CD4+ T cells by the ViraFEST assay prior to sequencing. Having been cultured for roughly 10 days, the cells underwent CD4+ T cell isolation. Testing of the vaccine recipients showed negative nucleocapsid antibodies and no prior SARS-CoV-2 infection. They grew two million PBMC in each well, adding about 10 IU/ml IL-2 and 7.5 to 10 ug/ml peptides. The authors exchanged half the medium for IL-2 medium on days 3 and 7. The table came from immunoSEQ multiplex PCR; TCRdb's copy has only in-frame clones and leaves some out. The data contain tens of thousands of clones, about four fifths of them seen just once; the ten biggest clones take up over 2.5%. This clone was detected only a few times. What it binds is not known. Other DNA sequences from this sample encode an identical CDR3 as well.

V usage is TRBV7-2 and J usage is TRBJ1-5, with D unclear. The source was CD4+ T cells from PBMCs cultured with HCoV-NL63 spike peptides, collected before COVID-19 vaccination. The TCR sequence derives from a human donor who received a COVID-19 vaccine. The CDR3 DNA sequence: TGTGCCAGCAGCTTGCAAGGCAATCAGCCCCAGCATTTT. Translation: CASSLQGNQPQHF.